A single sample gave rise to the 15 T cell receptor beta chains below, sequenced in a study of T cell clones after liver transplantation. Using immunoSEQ multiplex PCR, the repertoire was profiled, and TCRdb retains in-frame clones only, with some absent. The sample contains more than 95,000 clones, around 80% of which appear only once. Sequenced here: CD4+ T cells from blood, sampled roughly 50 months after liver transplant. Source of these receptors: a human patient who received a liver transplant. These T cells may partly come from the graft donor.

Remarks on this clone: One end of the junction fails to match germline, which may point to a read error. The chain couples TRBV29-1 to TRBJ1-1; 9 bases line up with TRBD1. Per germline, CDR1 SQVTM and CDR2 ANQGSEA. CDR3 length: 11 amino acids. The CDR3 DNA reads TGCAGCGGGCGGACAGGGGATAGCTTGGTCTTT. This gives the protein CSGRTGDSLVF.

J is TRBJ2-1 and V is TRBV7-3, with 9 bases matching TRBD2. Trimming at V came to 2 bases and at J to 10 bases, leaving 9 bases not matched to a gene. Germline assignment: CDR1 SGHTA and CDR2 FQGTGA. CDR3 length equals 15 residues. This CDR3 reads CASSLGLAGMEEQFF. As DNA, the CDR3 is TGTGCCAGCAGCTTAGGGCTAGCGGGAATGGAGGAGCAGTTCTTC. The full variable domain, with the rest looked up from reference TRBV7-3 and TRBJ2-1, is GAGVSQTPSNKVTEKGKYVELRCDPISGHTALYWYRQSLGQGPEFLIYFQGTGAADDSGLPNDRFFAVRPEGSVSTLKIQRTERGDSAVYLCASSLGLAGMEEQFFGPGTRLTVL.

The V call is TRBV18, the J call TRBJ1-1, with TRBD1 identical over 7 bases. CDR3 length: 15 residues. V lost 5 bases and J lost 5; bases outside the gene matches: 11. The germline V gene encodes CDR1 KGHSH and CDR2 LQKENI. CDR3 amino acids: CASSSSTGLRTEAFF. CDR3 nucleotide sequence: TGTGCCAGCTCATCCTCGACAGGGCTAAGAACTGAAGCTTTCTTT.

The chain has TRBV6-5 and TRBJ1-1; TRBD1 might be the D (6 bases). Germline V gene data show CDR1 as MNHEY and CDR2 as SVGAGI. The CDR3 runs to 15 residues. The V gene lost 0 bases and the J gene lost 4 bases, with 12 bases spanning the gap. CDR3 residues: CASSYSVGARTEAFF. The CDR3 DNA reads TGTGCCAGCAGTTACTCGGTGGGGGCGCGCACTGAAGCTTTCTTT.

The CDR3 region has the DNA TGTGCCAGTAGCCCGGACAGCTACAATGAGCAGTTCTTC. This sequence encodes CASSPDSYNEQFF. This chain uses TRBV19 with TRBJ2-1, with D possibly matching TRBD1 (6 bases). The germline V gene has CDR1 LNHDA and CDR2 SQIVND (reference sequence). The CDR3 runs 13 residues. Trimming pared 6 bases from V and 3 bases from J, leaving 9 bases between.

V usage is TRBV15 and J usage is TRBJ2-3, with TRBD1 matching 11 bases. The length of the CDR3 is 16 residues. Germline-derived CDR1 and CDR2 are LNHNV and YYDKDF (reference sequence). V was pared by 4 bases and J by 3 bases, with 6 bases of the junction left unmatched. CDR3: CATSTRTGGATDTQYF. CDR3 in DNA: TGTGCCACCAGCACCCGGACAGGGGGCGCGACAGATACGCAGTATTTT.

The chain carries TRBV10-2 and TRBJ2-2; 8 bases are a match to TRBD1. The CDR3 spans 14 residues. J was trimmed by 0 bases and V by 7 bases; bases with no gene match: 1. Germline V CDR1 and CDR2: WSHSY, SAAADI. CDR3 DNA sequence: TGCGCCAGCAAACAGGGGGCGAACACCGGGGAGCTGTTTTTT. Protein sequence: CASKQGANTGELFF.

V and J are TRBV9 and TRBJ1-1; the D gene is possibly TRBD1 (5 bases). Trimming cost V 1 base and J 4 bases, with 14 bases left between them. In germline, CDR1 is SGDLS, CDR2 YYNGEE. The CDR3 covers 15 residues. CDR3 bases: TGTGCCAGCAGCGTATTGGCTTCCGGGGGCACTGAAGCTTTCTTT. Translation: CASSVLASGGTEAFF.

This chain links TRBV11-2 with TRBJ2-7, with a weak D call TRBD2 (5 bases). Trimming took off 6 bases at V and 2 bases at J, with 14 bases between the two ends. Per germline, CDR1 SGHAT and CDR2 FQNNGV. This CDR3 is 14 amino acids long. In nucleotides, the CDR3 is TGTGCCAGCAGTACCTCCGGGGTCCCCTACGAGCAGTACTTC. This codes for CASSTSGVPYEQYF. Full variable domain (remainder filled in from reference TRBV11-2 and TRBJ2-7): EAGVAQSPRYKIIEKRQSVAFWCNPISGHATLYWYQQILGQGPKLLIQFQNNGVVDDSQLPKDRFSAERLKGVDSTLKIQPAKLEDSAVYLCASSTSGVPYEQYFGPGTRLTVT.

CDR3 sequence reads: CSDEQGTDTQYF. CDR3 DNA: TGCAGCGACGAACAGGGGACAGATACGCAGTATTTT. The genes are TRBV29-1 and TRBJ2-3; 7 positions agree with TRBD1. This CDR3 is built from 12 residues. The V segment lost 7 bases and the J segment 3 bases; nucleotides outside the gene matches: 4. Germline-derived CDR1 and CDR2 are SQVTM and ANQGSEA.

The gene calls are TRBV6-4 and TRBJ1-4, with 7 bases fitting TRBD1. V lost 2 bases to trimming and J lost 7 bases; unmatched junction nucleotides: 7. Germline CDR1 is MRHNA and CDR2 is SNTAGT. The CDR3 has 15 amino acids. CDR3 sequence (DNA): TGTGCCAGCAGTGACCCAGGGGGGGGGAGTGAAAAACTGTTTTTT. Protein: CASSDPGGGSEKLFF.

The chain combines TRBV27 with TRBJ2-3; TRBD1 matches at 8 bases. V gave up 4 bases and J gave up 4 bases; unmatched junction bases: 13. This CDR3 has 17 residues. Germline V gene sequence: CDR1 MNHEY, CDR2 SMNVEV (reference sequence). In DNA, the CDR3 is TGTGCCAGCAGTTCAGCTACCGGGACAGGTGGGTCAGATACGCAGTATTTT. It yields the protein CASSSATGTGGSDTQYF.

The chain links TRBV7-2 to TRBJ1-2; 7 bases are a match to TRBD1. Germline V gene data show CDR1 as SGHTA and CDR2 as FQGNSA. The CDR3 loop spans 14 amino acids. The ends lost 2 bases at V and 7 bases at J; junction bases unmatched: 7. This CDR3 is CASSLLTGSRGYTF. The CDR3 coding sequence is TGTGCCAGCAGCTTATTGACAGGGAGTCGTGGCTACACCTTC.

The V call is TRBV7-3, the J call TRBJ2-6, with unresolved D. The germline gives CDR1 SGHTA, CDR2 FQGTGA. The CDR3 runs to 16 residues. Trimming stripped 2 bases from V and 0 bases from J, with 8 bases between. This chain's CDR3 is CASSLSANSGANVLTF. As DNA, the CDR3 is TGTGCCAGCAGCTTATCTGCGAACTCTGGGGCCAACGTCCTGACTTTC.

This chain links TRBV6-1 with TRBJ1-6; D is unclear. V shed 6 bases and J shed 7 bases, with 4 bases lying between them. Germline V gene data show CDR1 as MNHNS and CDR2 as SASEGT. The CDR3 runs 11 residues. CDR3 coding DNA: TGTGCCAGCAGGCTAAATTCACCCCTCCACTTT. Its translation is CASRLNSPLHF.